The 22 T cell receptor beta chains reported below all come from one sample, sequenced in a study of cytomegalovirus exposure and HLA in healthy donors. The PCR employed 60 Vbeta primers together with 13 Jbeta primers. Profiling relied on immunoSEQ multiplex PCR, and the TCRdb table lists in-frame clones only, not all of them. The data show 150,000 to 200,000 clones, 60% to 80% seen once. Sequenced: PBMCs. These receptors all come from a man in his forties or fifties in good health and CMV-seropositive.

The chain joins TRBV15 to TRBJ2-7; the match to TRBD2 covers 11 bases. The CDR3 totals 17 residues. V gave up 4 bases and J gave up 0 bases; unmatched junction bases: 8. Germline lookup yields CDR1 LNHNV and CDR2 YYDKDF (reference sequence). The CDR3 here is CATSTRGLAGNSYEQYF. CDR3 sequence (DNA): TGTGCCACCAGCACCCGAGGACTAGCGGGCAACTCCTACGAGCAGTACTTC.

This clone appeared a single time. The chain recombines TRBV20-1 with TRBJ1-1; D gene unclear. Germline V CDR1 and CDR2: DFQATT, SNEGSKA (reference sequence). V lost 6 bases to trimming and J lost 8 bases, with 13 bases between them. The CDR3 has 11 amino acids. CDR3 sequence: CSAIDRQEAFF. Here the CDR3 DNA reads TGCAGTGCCATCGACCGACAAGAAGCTTTCTTT.

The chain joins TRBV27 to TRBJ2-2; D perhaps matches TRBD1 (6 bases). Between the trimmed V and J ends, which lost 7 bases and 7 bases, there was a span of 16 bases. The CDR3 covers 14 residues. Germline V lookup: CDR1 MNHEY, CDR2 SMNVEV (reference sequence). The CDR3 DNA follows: TGTGCCAGCACTAGAAGTGGGGGCGGCGGGGAGCTGTTTTTT. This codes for CASTRSGGGGELFF.

CDR3 residues: CASSPGLVDTGELFF. The CDR3 DNA reads as TGTGCCAGCAGCCCGGGACTAGTTGACACCGGGGAGCTGTTTTTT. J is TRBJ2-2 and V is TRBV7-9; 8 nucleotides match TRBD2. The germline V gene has CDR1 SEHNR and CDR2 FQNEAQ (reference sequence). The length of the CDR3 is 15 residues. With V trimmed by 5 bases and J by 3 bases, 5 bases remained unmatched. Full variable domain (missing parts from reference TRBV7-9 and TRBJ2-2): DTGVSQNPRHKITKRGQNVTFRCDPISEHNRLYWYRQTLGQGPEFLTYFQNEAQLEKSRLLSDRFSAERPKGSFSTLEIQRTEQGDSAMYLCASSPGLVDTGELFFGEGSRLTVL.

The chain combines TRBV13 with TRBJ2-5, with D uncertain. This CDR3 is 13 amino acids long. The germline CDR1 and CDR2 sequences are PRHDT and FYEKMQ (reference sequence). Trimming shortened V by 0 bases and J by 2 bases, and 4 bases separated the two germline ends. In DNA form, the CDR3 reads TGTGCCAGCAGCTTAGGACAGCAAGAGACCCAGTACTTC. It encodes CASSLGQQETQYF.

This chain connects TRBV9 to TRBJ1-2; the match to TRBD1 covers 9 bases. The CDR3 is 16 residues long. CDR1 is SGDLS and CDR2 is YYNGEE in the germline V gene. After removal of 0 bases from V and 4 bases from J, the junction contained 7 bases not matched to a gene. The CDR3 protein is CASSVGGQGRVYGYTF. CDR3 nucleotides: TGTGCCAGCAGCGTAGGAGGACAGGGGAGAGTCTATGGCTACACCTTC.

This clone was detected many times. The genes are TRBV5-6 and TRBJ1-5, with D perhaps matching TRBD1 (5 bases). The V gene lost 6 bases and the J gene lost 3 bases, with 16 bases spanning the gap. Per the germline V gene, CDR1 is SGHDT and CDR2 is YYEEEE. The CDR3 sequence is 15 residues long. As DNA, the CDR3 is TGTGCCAGCATACGGGGGATGGGGGACAATCAGCCCCAGCATTTT. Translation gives CASIRGMGDNQPQHF.

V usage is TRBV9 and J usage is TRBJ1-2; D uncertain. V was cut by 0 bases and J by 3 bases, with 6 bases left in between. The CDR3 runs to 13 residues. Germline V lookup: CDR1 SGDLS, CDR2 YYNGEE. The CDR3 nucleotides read TGTGCCAGCAGCGTAGGGTCAGACTATGGCTACACCTTC. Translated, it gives CASSVGSDYGYTF. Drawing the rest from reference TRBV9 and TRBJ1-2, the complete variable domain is DSGVTQTPKHLITATGQRVTLRCSPRSGDLSVYWYQQSLDQGLQFLIQYYNGEERAKGNILERFSAQQFPDLHSELNLSSLELGDSALYFCASSVGSDYGYTFGSGTRLTVV.

As DNA, the CDR3 is TGCAGCGGCAATTATGTAGGCGGGTCTAGCACAGATACGCAGTATTTT. Translation gives CSGNYVGGSSTDTQYF. The chain employs TRBV29-1 and TRBJ2-3, with D perhaps matching TRBD2 (5 bases). The germline gives CDR1 SQVTM, CDR2 ANQGSEA. The CDR3 length is 16 residues. Trimming left V 7 bases short and J 0 bases short, with 20 bases between.

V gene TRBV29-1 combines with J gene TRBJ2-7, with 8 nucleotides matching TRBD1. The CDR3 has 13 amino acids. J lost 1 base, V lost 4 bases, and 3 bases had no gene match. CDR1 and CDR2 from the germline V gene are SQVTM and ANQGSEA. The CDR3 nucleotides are TGCAGCGTTGGACAGGGGTTGTCCTACGAGCAGTACTTC. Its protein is CSVGQGLSYEQYF.

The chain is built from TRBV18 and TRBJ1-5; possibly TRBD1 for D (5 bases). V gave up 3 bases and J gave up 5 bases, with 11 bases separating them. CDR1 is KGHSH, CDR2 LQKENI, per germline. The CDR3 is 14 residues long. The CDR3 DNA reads TGTGCCAGCTCACCGGGGCAGAATTATCAGCCCCAGCATTTT. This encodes CASSPGQNYQPQHF. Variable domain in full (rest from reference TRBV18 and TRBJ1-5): NAGVMQNPRHLVRRRGQEARLRCSPMKGHSHVYWYRQLPEEGLKFMVYLQKENIIDESGMPKERFSAEFPKEGPSILRIQQVVRGDSAAYFCASSPGQNYQPQHFGDGTRLSIL.

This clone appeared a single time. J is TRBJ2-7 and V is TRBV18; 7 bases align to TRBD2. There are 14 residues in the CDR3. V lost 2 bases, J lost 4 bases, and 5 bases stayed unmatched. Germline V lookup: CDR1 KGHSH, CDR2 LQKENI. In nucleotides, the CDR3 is TGTGCCAGCTCACCAGGCGGCGGGGGTTACGAGCAGTACTTC. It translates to CASSPGGGGYEQYF.

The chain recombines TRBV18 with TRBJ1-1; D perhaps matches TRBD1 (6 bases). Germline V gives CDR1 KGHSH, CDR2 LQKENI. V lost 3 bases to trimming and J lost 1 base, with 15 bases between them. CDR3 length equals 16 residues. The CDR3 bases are TGTGCCAGCTCACCCCGATTACAGGGTACGAACACTGAAGCTTTCTTT. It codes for CASSPRLQGTNTEAFF.

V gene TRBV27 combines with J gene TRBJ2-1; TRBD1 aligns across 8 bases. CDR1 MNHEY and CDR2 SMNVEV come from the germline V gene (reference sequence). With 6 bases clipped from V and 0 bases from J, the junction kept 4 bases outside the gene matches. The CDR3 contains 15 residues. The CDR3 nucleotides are TGTGCCAGCAGGGACCAGGGGGCCTCCTACAATGAGCAGTTCTTC. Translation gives CASRDQGASYNEQFF.

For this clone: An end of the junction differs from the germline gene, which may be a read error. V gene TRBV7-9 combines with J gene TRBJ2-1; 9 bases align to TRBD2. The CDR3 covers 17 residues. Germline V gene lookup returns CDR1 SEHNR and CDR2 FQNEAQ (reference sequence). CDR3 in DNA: TGTTCCAGCAGCTTAGTTAAATCCGCGGGAGGGTTCAATGAGCAGTTCTTC. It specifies CSSSLVKSAGGFNEQFF.

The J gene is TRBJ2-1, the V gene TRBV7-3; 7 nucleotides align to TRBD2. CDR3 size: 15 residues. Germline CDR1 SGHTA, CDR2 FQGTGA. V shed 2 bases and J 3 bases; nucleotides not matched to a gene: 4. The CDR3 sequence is CASSLQGLGYNEQFF. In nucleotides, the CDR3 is TGTGCCAGCAGCTTACAAGGACTAGGCTACAATGAGCAGTTCTTC.

CDR3: CASSPAGASEQYF. CDR3 coding DNA: TGTGCCAGCAGCCCCGCGGGGGCGAGCGAGCAGTACTTC. The chain employs TRBV11-2 and TRBJ2-7, with D perhaps matching TRBD2 (7 bases). The CDR3 contains 13 residues. Germline CDR1 SGHAT, CDR2 FQNNGV. V lost 5 bases and J 6 bases, leaving 14 bases between the germline ends.

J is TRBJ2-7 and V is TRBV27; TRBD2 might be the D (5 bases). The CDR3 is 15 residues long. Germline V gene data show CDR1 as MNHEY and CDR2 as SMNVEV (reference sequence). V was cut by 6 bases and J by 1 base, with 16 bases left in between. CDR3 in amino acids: CASRDLRVGSYEQYF. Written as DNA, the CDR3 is TGTGCCAGCAGGGACCTGAGGGTGGGGTCCTACGAGCAGTACTTC.

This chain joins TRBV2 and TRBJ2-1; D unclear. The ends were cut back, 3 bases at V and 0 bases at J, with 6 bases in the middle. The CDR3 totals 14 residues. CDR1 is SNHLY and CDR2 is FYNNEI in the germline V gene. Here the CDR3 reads CASSEQVSYNEQFF. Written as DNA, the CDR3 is TGTGCCAGCAGTGAGCAGGTCTCCTACAATGAGCAGTTCTTC.

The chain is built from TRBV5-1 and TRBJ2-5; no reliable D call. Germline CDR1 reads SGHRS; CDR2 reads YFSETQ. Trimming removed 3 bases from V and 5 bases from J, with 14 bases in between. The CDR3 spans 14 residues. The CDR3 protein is CASSSRVGWETQYF. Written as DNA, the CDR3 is TGCGCCAGCAGCTCCCGGGTAGGATGGGAGACCCAGTACTTC.

In DNA form, the CDR3 reads TGTGCCAGCAGCTTGGCATCGGGGATTGGAAGCGAGCAGTACTTC. Translating it yields CASSLASGIGSEQYF. This chain links TRBV5-4 with TRBJ2-7; D may be TRBD2 (5 bases). This CDR3 is 15 amino acids long. Germline assignment: CDR1 SGHNT and CDR2 YYREEE (reference sequence). V was shortened by 0 bases and J by 6 bases, with 16 bases between the two germline ends.

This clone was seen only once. The CDR3 sequence is CASSQGATYGYTF. Here the CDR3 DNA reads TGTGCCAGCAGTCAGGGGGCCACCTATGGCTACACCTTC. The genes are TRBV6-1 and TRBJ1-2; 8 bases align to TRBD1. The CDR3 extends over 13 amino acids. V shed 5 bases and J 4 bases; nucleotides not matched to a gene: 3. Germline values: CDR1 MNHNS, CDR2 SASEGT.